This T cell receptor (beta chain) is drawn from a study of blood T cell repertoires in COVID-19. Turning to the study itself: Sources were T cells, B-cell-depleted T cells, or PBMCs; the material itself was cDNA or gDNA.

Recruitment covered about two dozen US areas and drew participants whose ages spanned 18 to 89 years. Each participant's cohort was designated according to participant-reported clinical history. V lost 2 bases and J 4 bases, leaving 21 bases between the germline ends. The CDR3 has 17 amino acids. The germline V gene has CDR1 LGHNA and CDR2 YNFKEQ. This table comes from immunoSEQ multiplex PCR, and its TCRdb copy is limited to in-frame clones, with some not included. The top ten hold around 11% of the sample, which has about 140,000 clones, around 86% seen once. The sequenced sample was PBMCs or T cells enriched from blood (not recorded which). This receptor was taken from a man in his 60s who had recovered from COVID-19. This rearrangement joins TRBV4-2 to TRBJ2-7; maybe TRBD1 (5 bases). CDR3 amino acids: CASSQIGAAQDKYEQYF. The CDR3 region has the DNA TGTGCCAGCAGCCAAATAGGGGCTGCCCAGGATAAATACGAGCAGTACTTC.